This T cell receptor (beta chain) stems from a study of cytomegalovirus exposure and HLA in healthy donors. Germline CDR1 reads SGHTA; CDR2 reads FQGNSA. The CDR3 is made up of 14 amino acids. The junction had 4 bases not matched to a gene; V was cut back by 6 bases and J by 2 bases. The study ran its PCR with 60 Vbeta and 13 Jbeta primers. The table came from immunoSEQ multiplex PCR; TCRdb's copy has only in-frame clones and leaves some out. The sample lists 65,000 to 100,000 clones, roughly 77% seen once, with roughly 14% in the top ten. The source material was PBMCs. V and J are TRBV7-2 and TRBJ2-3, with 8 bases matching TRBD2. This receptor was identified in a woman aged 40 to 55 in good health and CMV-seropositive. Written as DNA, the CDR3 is TGTGCCAGCAGAACTAGCGGATTCACAGATACGCAGTATTTT. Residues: CASRTSGFTDTQYF.